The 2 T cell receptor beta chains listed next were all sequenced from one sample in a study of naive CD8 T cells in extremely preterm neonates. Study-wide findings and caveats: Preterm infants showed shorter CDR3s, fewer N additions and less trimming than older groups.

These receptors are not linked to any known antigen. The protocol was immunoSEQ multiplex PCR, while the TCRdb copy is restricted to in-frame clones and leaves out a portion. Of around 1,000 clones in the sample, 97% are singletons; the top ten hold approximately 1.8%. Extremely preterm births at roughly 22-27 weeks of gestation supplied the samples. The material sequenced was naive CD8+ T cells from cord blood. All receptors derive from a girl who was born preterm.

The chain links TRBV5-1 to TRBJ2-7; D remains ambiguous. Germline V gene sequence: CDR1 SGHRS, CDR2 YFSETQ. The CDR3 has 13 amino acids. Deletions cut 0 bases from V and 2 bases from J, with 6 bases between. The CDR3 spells CASSLDKTYEQYF. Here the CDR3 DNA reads TGCGCCAGCAGCTTGGACAAAACCTACGAGCAGTACTTC. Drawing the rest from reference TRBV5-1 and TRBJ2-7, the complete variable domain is KAGVTQTPRYLIKTRGQQVTLSCSPISGHRSVSWYQQTPGQGLQFLFEYFSETQRNKGNFPGRFSGRQFSNSRSEMNVSTLELGDSALYLCASSLDKTYEQYFGPGTRLTVT.

The CDR3 region has the DNA TGTGCCAGCAGCGATAGCGGGGGGGCCTACGAGCAGTACTTC. This sequence encodes CASSDSGGAYEQYF. V and J are TRBV7-2 and TRBJ2-7, with 11 bases lining up with TRBD2. V lost 5 bases, J lost 2 bases, and 2 bases stayed unmatched. CDR1 is SGHTA, CDR2 FQGNSA, per germline. The length of the CDR3 is 14 residues.